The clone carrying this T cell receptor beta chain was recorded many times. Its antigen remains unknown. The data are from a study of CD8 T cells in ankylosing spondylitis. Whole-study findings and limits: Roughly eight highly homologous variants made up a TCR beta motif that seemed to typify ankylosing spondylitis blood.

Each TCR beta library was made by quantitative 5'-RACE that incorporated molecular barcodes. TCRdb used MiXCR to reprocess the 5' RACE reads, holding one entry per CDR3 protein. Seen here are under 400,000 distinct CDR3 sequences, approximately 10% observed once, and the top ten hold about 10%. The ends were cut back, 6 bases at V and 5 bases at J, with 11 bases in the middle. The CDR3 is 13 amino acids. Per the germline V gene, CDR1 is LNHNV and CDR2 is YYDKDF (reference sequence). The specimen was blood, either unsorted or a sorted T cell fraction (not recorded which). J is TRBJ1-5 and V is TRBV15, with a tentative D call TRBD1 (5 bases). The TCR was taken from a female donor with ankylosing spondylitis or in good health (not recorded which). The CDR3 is CATSMGVDQPQHF. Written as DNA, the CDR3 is TGTGCCACCAGTATGGGGGTCGATCAGCCCCAGCATTTT.